The clone carrying this TCR beta chain appeared once. The sample is drawn from a study of blood T cell repertoires in COVID-19. The germline V gene encodes CDR1 SGHNT and CDR2 YENEEA. Trimming removed 4 bases at V and 5 bases at J, with 9 bases between. The length of the CDR3 is 13 residues. TCRdb keeps only in-frame clones here, not all; method: immunoSEQ multiplex PCR. The data contain more than 200,000 clones, around four fifths of them singletons. Sequences were obtained from peripheral blood. This TCR derives from a woman aged 50 to 60 with acute or convalescent COVID-19. The rearrangement joins TRBV11-3 to TRBJ2-1; D is perhaps TRBD1 (6 bases). CDR3 bases: TGTGCCAGCAGCTCTAGGACAGACAATGAGCAGTTCTTC. It specifies CASSSRTDNEQFF.